The 23 T cell receptor beta chains listed next were all sequenced from one sample in a study of blood T cells in healthy people across ages. Next came a second PCR, run for about 6 to 11 cycles, which used a sample-barcoded 5' primer along with a J-beta primer mix. TCRdb redid the calling of the 5' RACE reads with MiXCR, one entry per CDR3 protein. The table includes about 800,000 distinct CDR3 sequences, around a quarter detected once. The sample was also linked to a second study, of T cells of mothers and their children.

Input material: blood. The receptors derive from a boy aged 5-17 years in good health.

The chain employs TRBV6-1 and TRBJ2-1; 15 bases line up with TRBD2. Germline V lookup: CDR1 MNHNS, CDR2 SASEGT. The CDR3 is made up of 16 amino acids. V lost 6 bases and J lost 7; bases outside the gene matches: 7. CDR3 nucleotides: TGTGCCAGCAGGGGACTAGCGGGGGGAGTCATGAATGAGCAGTTCTTC. Amino acids: CASRGLAGGVMNEQFF.

The rearrangement uses TRBV10-3 and TRBJ2-7, with D possibly TRBD2 on 6 matching bases. V was clipped by 2 bases and J by 0 bases, with 8 bases between them. Germline-derived CDR1 and CDR2 are ENHRY and SYGVKD. The CDR3 runs 14 residues. CDR3 DNA sequence: TGTGCCATCAGTGAGGGGGGGACCTCCTACGAGCAGTACTTC. Translation: CAISEGGTSYEQYF.

The chain uses TRBV6-2 or TRBV6-3 and TRBJ1-6; no firm D call. Trimming took off 4 bases at V and 14 bases at J, with 15 bases between the two ends. Germline V CDR1 and CDR2: MNHEY, SVGEGT. The CDR3 totals 13 residues. The CDR3 spells CASSSPPRLTLHF. As DNA, the CDR3 is TGTGCCAGCAGTTCCCCGCCACGTCTCACCCTCCACTTT.

The genes are TRBV4-2 and TRBJ2-4; TRBD1 or TRBD2 may be the D gene (5 bases each). The germline V and J ends were trimmed by 0 bases and 1 base, with 10 bases remaining between them. Germline V gives CDR1 LGHNA, CDR2 YNFKEQ. The CDR3 is made up of 16 amino acids. The CDR3 loop reads CASSQDGREAKNIQYF. The CDR3 DNA follows: TGTGCCAGCAGCCAAGATGGCAGGGAGGCCAAAAACATTCAGTACTTC.

The V and J genes are TRBV29-1 and TRBJ1-3; 7 bases align to TRBD1. V was pared by 7 bases and J by 5 bases, with 8 bases of the junction left unmatched. The CDR3 loop spans 13 amino acids. Per the germline V gene, CDR1 is SQVTM and CDR2 is ANQGSEA. Here the CDR3 reads CSGKQGSRNTIYF. The DNA of the CDR3 is TGCAGCGGAAAACAGGGGAGCCGAAACACCATATATTTT.

Here the CDR3 reads CASTTGALGTEAFF. CDR3 bases: TGTGCCAGCACCACAGGGGCGCTGGGCACTGAAGCTTTCTTT. This chain connects TRBV28 to TRBJ1-1; TRBD1 matches at 7 bases. The CDR3 loop spans 14 amino acids. J gave up 4 bases and V 7 bases, and 9 bases lay outside the gene matches. CDR1 and CDR2 from the germline V gene are MDHEN and SYDVKM.

The CDR3 region has the DNA TGTGCCAGCAGTTATCTAAACAATGAGCAGTTCTTC. It is translated as CASSYLNNEQFF. The chain joins TRBV28 to TRBJ2-1; no reliable D call. The CDR3 runs 12 residues. Germline V CDR1 and CDR2: MDHEN, SYDVKM. Trimming took off 4 bases at V and 5 bases at J, with 6 bases between the two ends.

This clonotype was counted only a few times. The chain has TRBV20-1 and TRBJ2-3; TRBD2 matches 8 bases. The length of the CDR3 is 15 residues. From germline, CDR1 is DFQATT and CDR2 SNEGSKA (reference sequence). V trimming: 0 bases; J trimming: 4 bases; junction bases outside the gene matches: 6. CDR3 DNA sequence: TGCAGTGCTAGAGATCCCAGCGGGAGTTCAGATACGCAGTATTTT. It translates to CSARDPSGSSDTQYF.

A few counts support this clonotype. This chain uses TRBV19 with TRBJ2-1; 12 bases map to TRBD1. CDR1 and CDR2 from the germline V gene are LNHDA and SQIVND (reference sequence). The ends lost 4 bases at V and 8 bases at J; junction bases unmatched: 6. The length of the CDR3 is 15 residues. For the CDR3, the DNA is TGTGCCAGTAGTACCGGGACAGGGGGCGTTTATGAGCAGTTCTTC. Amino acid sequence: CASSTGTGGVYEQFF.

This clonotype was detected only a few times. The V gene is TRBV4-3, the J gene TRBJ1-4; TRBD1 is a possible D gene (5 bases). CDR1 is LGHNA, CDR2 YSLEER, per germline. The V end was cut by 2 bases, the J end by 10 bases, with 23 bases between. The CDR3 contains 17 residues. CDR3 coding DNA: TGCGCCAGCAGCCAAACCATGTGGTGGGGGGAGGCTGGAAAACTGTTTTTT. This translates into CASSQTMWWGEAGKLFF.

This clonotype was seen more than once but under ten times. This chain joins TRBV20-1 and TRBJ2-5; no reliable D call. V was cut by 4 bases and J by 5 bases, with 5 bases left in between. The CDR3 totals 10 residues. The germline V gene has CDR1 DFQATT and CDR2 SNEGSKA (reference sequence). The CDR3 DNA follows: TGCAGTGCTACCATGGAGACCCAGTACTTC. This encodes CSATMETQYF.

This sequence joins TRBV24-1 and TRBJ2-2; perhaps TRBD2 as D (5 bases). V lost 5 bases and J lost 6, with 12 bases in between. Germline V gives CDR1 KGHDR, CDR2 SFDVKD. This CDR3 contains 14 residues. The DNA of the CDR3 is TGTGCCACCAGTGTAACCAGCGGCCCCGGGGAGCTGTTTTTT. As protein: CATSVTSGPGELFF.

The V and J genes are TRBV7-2 and TRBJ2-7; TRBD2 matches 8 bases. CDR1 SGHTA and CDR2 FQGNSA come from the germline V gene. The J segment lost 2 bases and the V segment lost 5 bases, leaving 17 bases of the junction unmatched. The CDR3 consists of 18 residues. The CDR3 region is CASSQFTSASGPTYEQYF. The CDR3 DNA follows: TGTGCCAGCAGCCAATTTACATCGGCTAGCGGGCCTACCTACGAGCAGTACTTC.

The chain has TRBV7-2 and TRBJ2-7; D is tentatively TRBD1 or TRBD2 (6 bases each). The V and J ends lost 3 bases and 2 bases respectively, with 17 bases between them. The CDR3 extends over 16 amino acids. Germline V gives CDR1 SGHTA, CDR2 FQGNSA. CDR3 coding DNA: TGTGCCAGCAGCTTGGGTGGGGGGCCAAACACCTACGAGCAGTACTTC. It yields the protein CASSLGGGPNTYEQYF.

This clonotype was seen ten or more times. The chain's CDR3 is CASSLGIQETQYF. CDR3 bases: TGTGCCAGCAGCTTAGGTATCCAAGAGACCCAGTACTTC. V is TRBV7-9 and J is TRBJ2-5; the D is unclear. Germline V gives CDR1 SEHNR, CDR2 FQNEAQ (reference sequence). Deletions cut 1 base from V and 1 base from J, with 4 bases between. The CDR3 runs 13 residues.

This chain joins TRBV6-2 or TRBV6-3 and TRBJ2-1; D gene uncertain. Germline CDR1 and CDR2: MNHEY and SVGEGT. The CDR3 loop spans 12 amino acids. The V gene lost 7 bases and the J gene lost 2 bases, with 6 bases spanning the gap. The CDR3 DNA reads as TGTGCCAGCACTACTCCCTACAATGAGCAGTTCTTC. As protein: CASTTPYNEQFF.

The J gene is TRBJ2-3, the V gene TRBV7-2, with D unclear. V shed 2 bases and J shed 3 bases, with 12 bases lying between them. Germline values: CDR1 SGHTA, CDR2 FQGNSA. The CDR3 spans 15 residues. The CDR3 here is CASSLLRVGTDTQYF. CDR3 nucleotide sequence: TGTGCCAGCAGCTTACTTCGCGTTGGTACAGATACGCAGTATTTT.

The genes are TRBV12-3 or TRBV12-4 and TRBJ2-7; tentative D call: TRBD2 (6 bases). The CDR3 has 13 residues. V was shortened by 4 bases and J by 7 bases, with 14 bases between the two germline ends. The CDR3 loop is CASSYPPGVEQYF. The CDR3 DNA is TGTGCCAGCAGTTACCCTCCGGGAGTTGAGCAGTACTTC.

The sample holds a few counts of this clonotype. The chain employs TRBV5-1 and TRBJ2-3; weak D call: TRBD1 (6 bases). The CDR3 spans 15 residues. Trimming pared 5 bases from V and 3 bases from J, leaving 16 bases between. CDR1 and CDR2 from the germline V gene are SGHRS and YFSETQ. CDR3 sequence: CASREGQIGTDTQYF. The CDR3 bases are TGCGCCAGCAGGGAAGGACAGATAGGGACAGATACGCAGTATTTT.

This clonotype was found a few times. This sequence joins TRBV27 and TRBJ2-5; a weak D match, TRBD2 (5 bases). The J call could be wrong; TRBJ2-7 is a better fit for the DNA end. Germline CDR1 and CDR2: MNHEY and SMNVEV (reference sequence). The CDR3 runs 15 residues. CDR3 region: CASSLDGGLPYEQYF. The CDR3 region has the DNA TGTGCCAGCAGTTTAGATGGCGGGCTGCCCTACGAGCAGTACTTC.

This clonotype was seen a handful of times. The chain recombines TRBV11-3 with TRBJ2-3, with a possible D match to TRBD1 (6 bases). Trimming left V 5 bases short and J 5 bases short, with 8 bases between. Germline V gives CDR1 SGHNT, CDR2 YENEEA. This CDR3 spans 12 amino acids. CDR3 nucleotide sequence: TGTGCCAGCAGCCAACAGGGAGATACGCAGTATTTT. This sequence encodes CASSQQGDTQYF.

V and J are TRBV29-1 and TRBJ2-4; the D gene is possibly TRBD1 (5 bases). Trimming stripped 4 bases from V and 0 bases from J, with 13 bases between. Germline V gene lookup returns CDR1 SQVTM and CDR2 ANQGSEA. This CDR3 has 15 residues. The CDR3 reads CSVGISREAKNIQYF. In nucleotides, the CDR3 is TGCAGCGTTGGAATTAGCAGGGAAGCCAAAAACATTCAGTACTTC.

This sequence joins TRBV27 and TRBJ1-2; D unclear. CDR3 length: 13 residues. Germline CDR1 is MNHEY and CDR2 is SMNVEV (reference sequence). V lost 1 base and J 8 bases, leaving 11 bases between the germline ends. The DNA for the CDR3 is TGTGCCAGCAGTTTATACCCCCGAGGAGGCTACACCTTC. Translated, it gives CASSLYPRGGYTF.